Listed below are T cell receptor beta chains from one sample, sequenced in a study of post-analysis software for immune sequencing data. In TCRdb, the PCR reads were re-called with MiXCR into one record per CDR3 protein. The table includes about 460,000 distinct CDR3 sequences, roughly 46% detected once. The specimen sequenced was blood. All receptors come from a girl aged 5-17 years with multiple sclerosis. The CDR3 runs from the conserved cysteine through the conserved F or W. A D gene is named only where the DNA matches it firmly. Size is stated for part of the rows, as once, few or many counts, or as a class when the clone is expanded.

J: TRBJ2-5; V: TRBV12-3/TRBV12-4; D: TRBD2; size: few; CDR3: CASLGTSEETQYF; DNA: TGTGCCAGCCTTGGGACTAGCGAAGAGACCCAGTACTTC
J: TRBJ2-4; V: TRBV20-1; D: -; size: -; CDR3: CSARGTQGIEDIQYF; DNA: TGCAGTGCTAGAGGGACTCAGGGGATCGAAGACATTCAGTACTTC
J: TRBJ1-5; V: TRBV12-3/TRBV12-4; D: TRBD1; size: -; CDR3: CASSFPGGDQPQHF; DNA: TGTGCCAGCAGTTTCCCAGGGGGGGATCAGCCCCAGCATTTT
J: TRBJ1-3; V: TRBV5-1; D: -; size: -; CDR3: CASSPREGNGNTIYF; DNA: TGCGCCAGCAGCCCCAGAGAGGGGAACGGAAACACCATATATTTT
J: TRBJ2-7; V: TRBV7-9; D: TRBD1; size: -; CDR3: CASSPWDSRNEQYF; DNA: TGTGCCAGCAGCCCTTGGGACAGCCGTAACGAGCAGTACTTC
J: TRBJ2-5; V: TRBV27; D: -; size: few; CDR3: CASSFLARETQYF; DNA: TGTGCCAGCAGTTTTCTAGCTCGCGAGACCCAGTACTTC
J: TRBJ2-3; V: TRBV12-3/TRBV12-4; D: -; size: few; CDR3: CASSFAPSTDTQYF; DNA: TGTGCCAGCAGTTTTGCCCCTAGCACAGATACGCAGTATTTT
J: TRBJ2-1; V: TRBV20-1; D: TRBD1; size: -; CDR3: CSARTRGRYNEQFF; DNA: TGCAGTGCTCGGACCAGGGGGCGATACAATGAGCAGTTCTTC
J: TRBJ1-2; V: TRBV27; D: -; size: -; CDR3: CASSFGGRGGYTF; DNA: TGTGCCAGCAGTTTCGGGGGGCGCGGAGGGTACACCTTC
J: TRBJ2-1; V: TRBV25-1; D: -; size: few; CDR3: CASSGGLEQFF; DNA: TGTGCCAGCAGTGGTGGACTCGAGCAGTTCTTC
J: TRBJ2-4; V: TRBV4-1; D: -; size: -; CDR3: CASSHARTFGGQETIQYF; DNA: TGCGCCAGCAGCCACGCTAGGACATTTGGAGGGCAGGAAACCATTCAGTACTTC
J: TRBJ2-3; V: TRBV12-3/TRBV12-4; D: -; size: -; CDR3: CASRNRDFTDTQYF; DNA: TGTGCCAGCAGGAACAGGGATTTCACAGATACGCAGTATTTT
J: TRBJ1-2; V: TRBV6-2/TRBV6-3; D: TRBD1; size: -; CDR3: CASRPSDRGSYGYTF; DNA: TGTGCCAGCAGACCCTCGGACAGGGGGAGCTATGGCTACACCTTC
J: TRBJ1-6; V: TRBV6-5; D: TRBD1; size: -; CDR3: CASSYGLPGTGISPLHF; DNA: TGTGCCAGCAGTTACGGTCTTCCTGGGACAGGGATATCACCCCTCCACTTT
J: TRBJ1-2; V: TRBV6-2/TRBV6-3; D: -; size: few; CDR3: CASSYGEYGYTF; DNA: TGTGCCAGCAGTTACGGGGAATACGGCTACACCTTC
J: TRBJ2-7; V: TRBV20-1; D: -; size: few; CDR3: CSASMGQYEQYF; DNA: TGCAGTGCTAGTATGGGGCAATACGAGCAGTACTTC
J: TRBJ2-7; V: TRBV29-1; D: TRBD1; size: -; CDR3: CSVRKTGGPSYEQYF; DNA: TGCAGCGTCCGAAAGACAGGGGGTCCATCCTACGAGCAGTACTTC
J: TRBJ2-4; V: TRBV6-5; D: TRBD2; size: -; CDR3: CASSYTSGALYF; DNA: TGTGCCAGCAGTTATACTAGCGGGGCACTGTACTTC
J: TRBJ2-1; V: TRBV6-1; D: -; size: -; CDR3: CASRRDWGGSYNEQFF; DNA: TGTGCCAGCAGGAGAGACTGGGGCGGCTCCTACAATGAGCAGTTCTTC
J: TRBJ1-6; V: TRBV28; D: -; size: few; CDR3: CASSGNKYNSPPHF; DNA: TGTGCCAGCAGTGGTAACAAGTATAATTCACCCCCCCACTTT
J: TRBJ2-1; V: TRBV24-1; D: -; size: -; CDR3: CATSDPDSSSYNEQFF; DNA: TGTGCCACCAGTGATCCAGACAGTAGCTCCTACAATGAGCAGTTCTTC
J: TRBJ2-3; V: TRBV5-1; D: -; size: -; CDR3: CASSSPEGTDTQYF; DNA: TGCGCCAGCAGTAGCCCAGAGGGCACAGATACGCAGTATTTT
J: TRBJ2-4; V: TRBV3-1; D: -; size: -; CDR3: CASSQVTGWRGKNIQYF; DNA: TGTGCCAGCAGCCAAGTTACAGGGTGGCGGGGCAAAAACATTCAGTACTTC
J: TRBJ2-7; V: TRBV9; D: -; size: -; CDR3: CASSVLPSYEQYF; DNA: TGTGCCAGCAGCGTTCTGCCAAGTTACGAGCAGTACTTC
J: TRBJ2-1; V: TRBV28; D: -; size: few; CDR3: CASSLVGRGYEQFF; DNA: TGTGCCAGCAGTTTGGTAGGCAGAGGGTATGAGCAGTTCTTC
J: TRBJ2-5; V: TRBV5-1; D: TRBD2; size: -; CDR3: CASCLAGGYETQYF; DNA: TGCGCCAGCTGCCTAGCGGGAGGTTATGAGACCCAGTACTTC
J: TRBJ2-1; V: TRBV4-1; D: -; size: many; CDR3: CASSQDPAYNEQFF; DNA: TGCGCCAGCAGCCAAGATCCCGCCTACAATGAGCAGTTCTTC
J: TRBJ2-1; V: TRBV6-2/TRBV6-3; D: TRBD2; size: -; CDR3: CASSYGAGTGYNEQFF; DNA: TGTGCCAGCAGTTACGGAGCGGGAACGGGCTACAATGAGCAGTTCTTC
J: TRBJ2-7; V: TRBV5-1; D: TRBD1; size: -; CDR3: CASRPGQDYEQYF; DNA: TGCGCCAGCAGACCCGGACAGGATTACGAGCAGTACTTC
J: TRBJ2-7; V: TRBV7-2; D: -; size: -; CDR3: CASSLVSGREYEQYF; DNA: TGTGCCAGCAGCTTAGTCAGCGGCAGGGAGTACGAGCAGTACTTC
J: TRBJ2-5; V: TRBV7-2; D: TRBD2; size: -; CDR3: CASSTSGSGETQYF; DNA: TGTGCCAGCAGCACCAGCGGGAGCGGGGAGACCCAGTACTTC
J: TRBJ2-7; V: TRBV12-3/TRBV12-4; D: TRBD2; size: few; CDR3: CAIGTSGIPEQYF; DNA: TGTGCCATAGGGACTAGCGGGATTCCCGAGCAGTACTTC
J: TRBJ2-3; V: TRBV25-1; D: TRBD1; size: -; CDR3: CASSRDRVGSDTQYF; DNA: TGTGCCAGCAGTCGGGACAGGGTAGGGTCAGATACGCAGTATTTT
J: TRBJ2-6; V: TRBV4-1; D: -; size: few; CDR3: CASSLSGTVSSGANVLTF; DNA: TGCGCCAGCAGCCTAAGCGGGACAGTAAGCTCTGGGGCCAACGTCCTGACTTTC
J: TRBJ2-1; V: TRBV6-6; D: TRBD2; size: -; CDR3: CASSYSSLAVYNEQFF; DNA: TGTGCCAGCAGTTACTCGTCCCTAGCGGTCTACAATGAGCAGTTCTTC
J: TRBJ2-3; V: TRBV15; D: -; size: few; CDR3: CATSRESGMADTQYF; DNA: TGTGCCACCAGCAGAGAATCCGGGATGGCAGATACGCAGTATTTT
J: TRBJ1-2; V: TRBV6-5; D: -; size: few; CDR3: CASSYRPTGYGYTF; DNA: TGTGCCAGCAGTTACCGCCCCACAGGGTATGGCTACACCTTC
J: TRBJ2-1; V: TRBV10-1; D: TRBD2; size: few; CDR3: CASSESGLAGNEQFF; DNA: TGCGCCAGCAGTGAGTCCGGACTAGCGGGCAATGAGCAGTTCTTC
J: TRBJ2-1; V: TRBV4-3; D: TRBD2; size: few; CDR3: CASSHDTSGRYEQFF; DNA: TGCGCCAGCAGCCACGACACTAGCGGGAGGTATGAGCAGTTCTTC
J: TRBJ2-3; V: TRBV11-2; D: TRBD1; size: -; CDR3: CASSSPPGQGTDTQYF; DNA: TGTGCCAGCAGTTCCCCCCCGGGACAGGGCACAGATACGCAGTATTTT
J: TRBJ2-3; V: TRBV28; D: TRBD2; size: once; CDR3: CASRGAGVTTDTQYF; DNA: TGTGCCAGTCGCGGGGCGGGAGTTACTACAGATACGCAGTATTTT
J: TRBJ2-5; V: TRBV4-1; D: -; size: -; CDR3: CASSQEGKETQYF; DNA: TGCGCCAGCAGCCAAGAGGGCAAAGAGACCCAGTACTTC